This T cell receptor beta chain was found in a study of T cell responses to AZD1222 COVID-19 vaccine. Concerning this clone itself: Its antigen is unidentified.

Notes on the study in general: Nearly half of spike-specific TCRs reportedly target variant regions that are unmutated in the B.1.351 and B.1.1.7 variants. Only 5 or 6 people who got AZD1222 tested seropositive at baseline. Clonal diversity was possibly underestimated; the donors were predominantly white British and more often female.

Using immunoSEQ multiplex PCR, the repertoire was profiled, and TCRdb retains in-frame clones only, with some absent. The data hold approximately 80,000 clones, with over 80% observed a single time. The CDR3 length is 14 residues. V dropped 4 bases and J dropped 1 base, with 10 bases sitting between them. CDR1 MGHRA and CDR2 YSYEKL come from the germline V gene. The specimen was peripheral blood, collected on day 0 of AZD1222 vaccination. The source is an adult in good health. This chain connects TRBV4-1 to TRBJ1-1, with D maybe TRBD1 (6 bases). Here the CDR3 reads CASSLTTGNTEAFF. DNA for the CDR3: TGCGCCAGCAGCCTCACGACAGGGAACACTGAAGCTTTCTTT.